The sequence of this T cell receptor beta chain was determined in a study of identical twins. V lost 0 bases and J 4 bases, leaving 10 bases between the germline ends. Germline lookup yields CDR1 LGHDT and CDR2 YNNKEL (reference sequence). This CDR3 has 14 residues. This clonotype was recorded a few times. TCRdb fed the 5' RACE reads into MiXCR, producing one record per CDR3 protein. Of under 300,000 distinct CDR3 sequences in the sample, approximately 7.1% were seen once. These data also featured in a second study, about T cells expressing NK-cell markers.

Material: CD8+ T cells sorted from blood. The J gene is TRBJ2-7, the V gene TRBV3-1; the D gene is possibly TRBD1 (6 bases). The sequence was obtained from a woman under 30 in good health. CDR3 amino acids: CASSQDRQEYEQYF. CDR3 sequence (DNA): TGTGCCAGCAGCCAAGACAGACAGGAGTACGAGCAGTACTTC.